The source of this T cell receptor (beta chain) is a study of molecular identifiers for immune sequencing clone quantification. TCRdb reprocessed the PCR reads with MiXCR, giving one entry per CDR3 protein. The sample has about 640,000 distinct CDR3 sequences, just under 20% seen once. This clonotype came up many times. Trimming stripped 2 bases from V and 3 bases from J, with 10 bases between. This CDR3 has 13 amino acids. CDR1 is DFQATT, CDR2 SNEGSKA, per germline (reference sequence). The V and J genes are TRBV20-1 and TRBJ1-1; D remains ambiguous. The clonotype originates from a human donor in good health. Some libraries in this study had Jurkat cell RNA spiked in. Sequencing was performed on naive CD8+ T cells from blood, with Jurkat cell RNA spiked in. The subset denotes: FACS-sorted CD8+CD4-CCR7+CD45RA+ naive T cells. CDR3 in amino acids: CSARTRPYTEAFF. CDR3 nucleotide sequence: TGCAGTGCTAGAACCAGACCGTACACTGAAGCTTTCTTT.